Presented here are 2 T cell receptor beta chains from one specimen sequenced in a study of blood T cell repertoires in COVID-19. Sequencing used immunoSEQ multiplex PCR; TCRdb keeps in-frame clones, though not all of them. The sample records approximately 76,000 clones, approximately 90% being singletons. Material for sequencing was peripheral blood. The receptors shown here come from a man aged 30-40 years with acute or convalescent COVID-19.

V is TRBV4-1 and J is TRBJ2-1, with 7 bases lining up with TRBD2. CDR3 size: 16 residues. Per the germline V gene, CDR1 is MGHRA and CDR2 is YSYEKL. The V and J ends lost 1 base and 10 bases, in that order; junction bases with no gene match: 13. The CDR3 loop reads CASSQAIAGVSGEQFF. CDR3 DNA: TGCGCCAGCAGCCAAGCGATTGCGGGAGTATCGGGGGAGCAGTTCTTC.

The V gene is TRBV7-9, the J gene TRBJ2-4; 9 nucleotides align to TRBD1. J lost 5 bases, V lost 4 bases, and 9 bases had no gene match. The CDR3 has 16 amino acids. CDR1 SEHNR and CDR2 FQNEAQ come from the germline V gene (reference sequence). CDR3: CASSYRGQGIQNIQYF. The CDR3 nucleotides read TGTGCCAGCAGCTACCGGGGACAGGGAATCCAAAACATTCAGTACTTC.